The T cell receptor beta chain under discussion was sequenced for a study of beta chain features in type 1 diabetes. The entirety of the isolated RNA underwent reverse transcription, so expressed TCRB transcripts were sequenced. The method was immunoSEQ multiplex PCR; TCRdb's version includes in-frame clones alone and lacks a portion of them. Among 600,000 to 700,000 clones, around an eighth were seen once, and the ten largest hold around 0.12%. The germline V and J ends were trimmed by 1 base and 0 bases, with 9 bases remaining between them. Per germline, CDR1 SEHNR and CDR2 FQNEAQ (reference sequence). The CDR3 length is 15 residues. Study outcomes and limitations: Patients with Type 1 diabetes showed moderately but significantly shorter TCRB CDR3s in all four CD4+ subsets.

Only a few counts were recorded for this clone. Antigen specificity is unknown. Other DNA sequences from this sample encode an identical CDR3 as well. The specimen was naive CD4+ T cells from blood. The sequence came from a man aged 25-45 years with type 1 diabetes. V and J are TRBV7-9 and TRBJ1-2; D gene ambiguous. DNA for the CDR3: TGTGCCAGCAGCTTAGTTTCAGCAACTAACTATGGCTACACCTTC. Translated, it gives CASSLVSATNYGYTF. Complete variable domain (other parts from reference TRBV7-9 and TRBJ1-2): DTGVSQNPRHKITKRGQNVTFRCDPISEHNRLYWYRQTLGQGPEFLTYFQNEAQLEKSRLLSDRFSAERPKGSFSTLEIQRTEQGDSAMYLCASSLVSATNYGYTFGSGTRLTVV.